This entry concerns a single T cell receptor (beta chain). This CDR3 comprises 17 residues. V lost 7 bases, J lost 3 bases, and 17 bases stayed unmatched. The germline gives CDR1 SGDLS, CDR2 YYNGEE. Seattle patients were enrolled during active infection and followed longitudinally. This specimen comes from a study of blood T cell repertoires in COVID-19. At the level of the study: The samples span acute and convalescent COVID-19 from the United States, Italy and Spain.

Per the authors' pipeline: Nucleated cell counts were estimated from reference gene primer amplification. The table came from immunoSEQ multiplex PCR; TCRdb's copy has only in-frame clones and leaves some out. Clone size and V and J calls were adopted from that table, with D and trimming inferred from the DNA. This table holds about 56,000 clones, around 77% found once. The sequencing sample was made of peripheral blood. The clonotype was recovered from a woman in her 70s with COVID-19, enrolled during active disease. The chain carries TRBV9 and TRBJ1-2; 8 positions match TRBD1. The CDR3 loop is CASHPEGTGGLYYGYTF. DNA of the CDR3: TGTGCCAGCCACCCTGAGGGGACAGGCGGGCTTTACTATGGCTACACCTTC.